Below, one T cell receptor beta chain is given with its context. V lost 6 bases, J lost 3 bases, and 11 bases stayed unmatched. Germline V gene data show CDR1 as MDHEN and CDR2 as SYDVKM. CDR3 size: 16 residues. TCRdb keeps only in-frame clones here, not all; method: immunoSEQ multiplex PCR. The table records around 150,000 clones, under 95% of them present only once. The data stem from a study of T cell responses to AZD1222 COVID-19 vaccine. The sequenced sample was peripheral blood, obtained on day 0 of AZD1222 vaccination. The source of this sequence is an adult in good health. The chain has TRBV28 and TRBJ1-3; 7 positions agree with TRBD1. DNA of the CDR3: TGTGCCAGCAGCCCGGGACAGACCGGCGGTGGAAACACCATATATTTT. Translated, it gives CASSPGQTGGGNTIYF.